This T cell receptor (beta chain) was documented in a study of spatial heterogeneity in lung cancer. Regarding the study as a whole: Tumor TCRs that were ubiquitous and expanded showed up in blood more at resection than follow-up.

Time point meaning: sample taken at primary tumor resection. Sequencing was performed on whole RNA extracted from tumor and nontumor lung tissue, or from frozen PBMC, and the material was left unsorted. The 60 to 90 donors had untreated early-stage non-small cell lung cancer. As concerns this clonotype: The target antigen is unknown.

This CDR3 comprises 14 residues. J gave up 3 bases and V 7 bases, and 7 bases lay outside the gene matches. In germline, CDR1 is SGHTA, CDR2 FQGNSA. MiXCR was run by TCRdb on the 5' RACE reads, yielding one entry per CDR3 protein. This repertoire shows 75,000 to 85,000 distinct CDR3 sequences, 15% to 25% found once; its top ten account for around 6.6%. This sample comprised PBMCs, obtained at surgery. This TCR was recovered from a male donor with early-stage non-small cell lung cancer. V is TRBV7-2 and J is TRBJ2-7; 9 bases align to TRBD2. DNA for the CDR3: TGTGCCAGCACCTCGCTAGCGGGGAGCTACGAGCAGTACTTC. This gives the protein CASTSLAGSYEQYF.